This TCR beta chain emerged from a study of cytomegalovirus exposure and HLA in healthy donors. Germline loops: CDR1 MNHEY, CDR2 SVGAGI. The germline V and J ends were trimmed by 2 bases and 1 base, with 14 bases remaining between them. There are 16 residues in the CDR3. The PCR employed 60 Vbeta primers together with 13 Jbeta primers. Here immunoSEQ multiplex PCR was the method, and the copy in TCRdb shows in-frame clones only, minus some. The top ten clones hold 4% to 5.5% of a sample with around 80,000 clones, approximately 65% of them seen once. The origin of this receptor is a male donor in good health and CMV-seropositive. The specimen sequenced was PBMCs. The chain employs TRBV6-5 and TRBJ1-1; the D is unclear. This chain's CDR3 is CASSYPFPGSNTEAFF. CDR3 sequence (DNA): TGTGCCAGCAGTTACCCGTTTCCAGGTTCGAACACTGAAGCTTTCTTT.